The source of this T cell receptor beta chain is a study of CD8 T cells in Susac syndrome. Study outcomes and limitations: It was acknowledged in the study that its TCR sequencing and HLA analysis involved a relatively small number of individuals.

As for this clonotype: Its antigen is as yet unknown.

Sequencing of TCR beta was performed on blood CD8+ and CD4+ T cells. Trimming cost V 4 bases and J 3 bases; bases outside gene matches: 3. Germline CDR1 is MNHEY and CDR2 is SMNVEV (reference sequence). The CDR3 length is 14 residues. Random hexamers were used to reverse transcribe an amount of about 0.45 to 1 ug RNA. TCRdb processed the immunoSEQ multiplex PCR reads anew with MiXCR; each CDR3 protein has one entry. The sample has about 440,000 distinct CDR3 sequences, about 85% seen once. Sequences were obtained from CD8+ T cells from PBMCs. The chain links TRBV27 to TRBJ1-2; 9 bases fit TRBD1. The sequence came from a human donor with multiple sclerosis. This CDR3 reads CASSSDRGYYGYTF. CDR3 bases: TGTGCCAGCAGTTCGGACAGGGGCTACTATGGCTACACCTTC.